The next 28 T cell receptor beta chains were all read from a single sample in a study of chemoradiotherapy in HPV16-positive cancers. The table came from immunoSEQ multiplex PCR; TCRdb's copy has only in-frame clones and leaves some out. The sample has tens of thousands of clones, approximately 88% seen once. Material: blood, obtained from a patient who underwent chemoradiotherapy. The receptors originated from a human donor with HPV-associated anogenital cancer.

This clone appeared a few times. The chain links TRBV10-2 to TRBJ2-2; D not resolved. The V gene lost 3 bases and the J gene lost 7 bases, with 6 bases spanning the gap. Germline V gene sequence: CDR1 WSHSY, CDR2 SAAADI. The length of the CDR3 is 12 residues. CDR3 sequence: CASSEYLGELFF. The CDR3 DNA follows: TGCGCCAGCAGTGAATACCTCGGGGAGCTGTTTTTT.

This chain uses TRBV28 with TRBJ1-5; 7 nucleotides agree with TRBD1. Germline CDR1 MDHEN, CDR2 SYDVKM. This CDR3 has 14 amino acids. After removal of 10 bases from V and 0 bases from J, the junction contained 6 bases not matched to a gene. CDR3 in amino acids: CAILDRTSNQPQHF. The CDR3 nucleotides are TGTGCCATACTGGACAGGACTAGCAATCAGCCCCAGCATTTT.

The chain joins TRBV6-5 to TRBJ1-2; D is ambiguous. Germline CDR1 MNHEY, CDR2 SVGAGI. This CDR3 spans 15 amino acids. Trimming pared 7 bases from V and 4 bases from J, leaving 19 bases between. The CDR3 DNA is TGTGCCAGCACCGTTAAATTTGGAGCGGGCTATGGCTACACCTTC. Protein sequence: CASTVKFGAGYGYTF.

The chain carries TRBV5-6 and TRBJ1-2; 9 nucleotides align to TRBD1. Germline CDR1 SGHDT, CDR2 YYEEEE. This CDR3 has 14 amino acids. Losses at the gene ends were 3 bases for V and 2 bases for J; bases not matched to a gene: 2. For the CDR3, the DNA is TGTGCCAGCAGCTGGGGACAGGGCAACTATGGCTACACCTTC. Protein product: CASSWGQGNYGYTF. Based on the CDR3 plus reference TRBV5-6 and TRBJ1-2, the full variable domain is DAGVTQSPTHLIKTRGQQVTLRCSPKSGHDTVSWYQQALGQGPQFIFQYYEEEERQRGNFPDRFSGHQFPNYSSELNVNALLLGDSALYLCASSWGQGNYGYTFGSGTRLTVV.

The chain couples TRBV7-9 to TRBJ1-4; no clear D gene. CDR1 SEHNR and CDR2 FQNEAQ come from the germline V gene (reference sequence). The CDR3 loop spans 15 amino acids. The ends were cut back, 5 bases at V and 8 bases at J, with 18 bases in the middle. The CDR3 loop is CASSQPPLAEEKLFF. The CDR3 DNA is TGTGCCAGCAGCCAACCGCCCCTGGCCGAGGAAAAACTGTTTTTT.

The genes are TRBV19 and TRBJ2-3; D gene unclear. Germline loops: CDR1 LNHDA, CDR2 SQIVND (reference sequence). The CDR3 spans 13 residues. Trimming cost V 4 bases and J 3 bases, with 8 bases left between them. CDR3 nucleotide sequence: TGTGCCAGTAGTAGTATGGTTACAGATACGCAGTATTTT. It is translated as CASSSMVTDTQYF. Together with reference TRBV19 and TRBJ2-3, the CDR3 gives the full variable domain: DGGITQSPKYLFRKEGQNVTLSCEQNLNHDAMYWYRQDPGQGLRLIYYSQIVNDFQKGDIAEGYSVSREKKESFPLTVTSAQKNPTAFYLCASSSMVTDTQYFGPGTRLTVL.

J is TRBJ2-7 and V is TRBV6-5; TRBD2 might be the D (5 bases). Trimming cost V 2 bases and J 3 bases, with 11 bases left between them. Germline CDR1 is MNHEY and CDR2 is SVGAGI. This CDR3 is 14 amino acids long. The CDR3 nucleotides read TGTGCCAGCAGTTACCGGGGAGTTGGCTACGAGCAGTACTTC. Its translation is CASSYRGVGYEQYF.

The chain couples TRBV4-1 to TRBJ2-5; 9 bases line up with TRBD2. Trimming removed 0 bases from V and 5 bases from J; junction bases left unmatched: 4. Germline assignment: CDR1 MGHRA and CDR2 YSYEKL. The CDR3 is made up of 15 amino acids. CDR3 residues: CASSQDLSGRETQYF. The CDR3 region has the DNA TGCGCCAGCAGCCAAGATCTGAGCGGGAGGGAGACCCAGTACTTC.

This clone showed up just a few times. The CDR3 region has the DNA TGTGCCAGCAGTGAATTCGGCAATCAGCCCCAGCATTTT. Translating gives CASSEFGNQPQHF. The chain combines TRBV25-1 with TRBJ1-5; D gene uncertain. This CDR3 has 13 amino acids. Germline CDR1 reads MGHDK; CDR2 reads SYGVNS. V lost 1 base and J 2 bases, leaving 3 bases between the germline ends.

As for this clone: As the CDR3 is not closed by the conserved phenylalanine or tryptophan, this likely results from a read error. The rearrangement joins TRBV27 to TRBJ1-1; possible D gene TRBD1, 6 bases. The V end lost 5 bases, the J end lost 5 bases, and 12 bases lay between the germline ends. The germline V gene encodes CDR1 MNHEY and CDR2 SMNVEV (reference sequence). This CDR3 is built from 13 residues. The CDR3 spells CASSAQGRTEAFL. The CDR3 nucleotides are TGTGCCAGCAGTGCACAGGGTAGGACTGAAGCTTTCCTT.

The chain couples TRBV6-5 to TRBJ1-1; TRBD1 is a possible D gene (6 bases). Germline V gene sequence: CDR1 MNHEY, CDR2 SVGAGI. Deletions cut 1 base from V and 2 bases from J, with 8 bases between. The CDR3 has 14 amino acids. DNA for the CDR3: TGTGCCAGCAGTTACTTACAGGGAAACACTGAAGCTTTCTTT. As protein: CASSYLQGNTEAFF.

This clone was picked up one time. This chain uses TRBV27 with TRBJ2-2; maybe TRBD2 (5 bases). The CDR3 spans 17 residues. Trimming took off 2 bases at V and 5 bases at J, with 18 bases between the two ends. Germline V lookup: CDR1 MNHEY, CDR2 SMNVEV (reference sequence). CDR3 region: CASSLMTTPPGTGELFF. The CDR3 DNA sequence: TGTGCCAGCAGTTTAATGACTACCCCACCGGGGACCGGGGAGCTGTTTTTT.

This chain connects TRBV5-1 to TRBJ1-2; 7 nucleotides align to TRBD1. The CDR3 is 14 residues long. V was pared by 4 bases and J by 6 bases, with 9 bases of the junction left unmatched. Germline V gene data show CDR1 as SGHRS and CDR2 as YFSETQ. The CDR3 is CASSPGQRTDGYTF. The CDR3 nucleotides are TGCGCCAGCAGCCCGGGACAGCGGACGGATGGCTACACCTTC. Full variable domain (missing parts from reference TRBV5-1 and TRBJ1-2): KAGVTQTPRYLIKTRGQQVTLSCSPISGHRSVSWYQQTPGQGLQFLFEYFSETQRNKGNFPGRFSGRQFSNSRSEMNVSTLELGDSALYLCASSPGQRTDGYTFGSGTRLTVV.

V usage is TRBV2 and J usage is TRBJ1-5; no reliable D call. The V gene lost 1 base and the J gene lost 0 bases, with 10 bases spanning the gap. Germline V gives CDR1 SNHLY, CDR2 FYNNEI. CDR3 length: 16 amino acids. CDR3 sequence: CASSEGWQLSNQPQHF. The CDR3 nucleotides read TGTGCCAGCAGTGAAGGCTGGCAACTTAGCAATCAGCCCCAGCATTTT.

The chain couples TRBV6-5 to TRBJ2-1; D gene ambiguous. CDR1 MNHEY and CDR2 SVGAGI come from the germline V gene. The CDR3 has 12 amino acids. V was pared by 6 bases and J by 4 bases, with 7 bases between. CDR3 sequence (DNA): TGTGCCAGCAGCCCCGGGTACAATGAGCAGTTCTTC. Residues: CASSPGYNEQFF.

This clone appeared once. J is TRBJ1-1 and V is TRBV9, with a possible D match to TRBD1 (5 bases). Trimming stripped 3 bases from V and 0 bases from J, with 6 bases between. This CDR3 has 13 residues. Germline CDR1 and CDR2: SGDLS and YYNGEE. CDR3: CASSATVNTEAFF. DNA for the CDR3: TGTGCCAGCAGCGCGACAGTGAACACTGAAGCTTTCTTT.

The chain combines TRBV30 with TRBJ2-2; the D gene is possibly TRBD2 (5 bases). Germline CDR1 and CDR2: GTSNPN and SVGIG (reference sequence). The CDR3 runs 14 residues. Trimming pared 8 bases from V and 5 bases from J, leaving 18 bases between. The CDR3 sequence is CAGRRRRDTGELFF. The DNA for the CDR3 is TGTGCCGGTCGACGCCGTCGGGATACCGGGGAGCTGTTTTTT.

The rearrangement joins TRBV28 to TRBJ2-5; D remains ambiguous. The CDR3 contains 12 residues. Germline CDR1 MDHEN, CDR2 SYDVKM. Trimming took 2 bases from V and 11 from J, leaving 12 bases between them. DNA of the CDR3: TGTGCCAGCAGTTTAATGGGGTATGAGCAGTACTTC. Translation gives CASSLMGYEQYF.

The chain employs TRBV27 and TRBJ1-6, with 8 bases that match TRBD1. Germline V CDR1 and CDR2: MNHEY, SMNVEV (reference sequence). CDR3 length equals 14 residues. Losses at the gene ends were 5 bases for V and 10 bases for J; bases not matched to a gene: 7. The CDR3 sequence is CASSTTGGGSPLHF. CDR3 nucleotide sequence: TGTGCCAGCAGTACAACAGGGGGAGGATCACCCCTCCACTTT.

This clone has just a few counts. This sequence joins TRBV6-5 and TRBJ1-6, with D hard to call. Trimming removed 0 bases from V and 0 bases from J, with 0 bases in between. The length of the CDR3 is 14 residues. Germline assignment: CDR1 MNHEY and CDR2 SVGAGI. The CDR3 here is CASSYSSYNSPLHF. The CDR3 DNA sequence: TGTGCCAGCAGTTACTCCTCCTATAATTCACCCCTCCACTTT.

The chain links TRBV5-6 to TRBJ2-3, with TRBD2 matching over 11 bases. CDR1 and CDR2 from the germline V gene are SGHDT and YYEEEE. Trimming at V came to 0 bases and at J to 5 bases, leaving 11 bases not matched to a gene. The CDR3 consists of 18 residues. CDR3 region: CASSLAWTSGLGIDTQYF. CDR3 nucleotide sequence: TGTGCCAGCAGCTTGGCCTGGACTAGCGGGCTTGGGATAGATACGCAGTATTTT.

The gene calls are TRBV5-4 and TRBJ2-6, with D maybe TRBD2 (5 bases). The germline CDR1 and CDR2 sequences are SGHNT and YYREEE (reference sequence). V dropped 4 bases and J dropped 3 bases, with 11 bases sitting between them. The CDR3 totals 15 residues. CDR3 DNA sequence: TGTGCCAGCAGCCGGGGAACGTATGGGGCCAACGTCCTGACTTTC. Protein: CASSRGTYGANVLTF.

Details on this clone: Other nucleotide sequences in the sample specify the same CDR3. V gene TRBV28 combines with J gene TRBJ2-7; D gene ambiguous. This CDR3 spans 12 amino acids. The V gene lost 2 bases and the J gene lost 3 bases, with 5 bases spanning the gap. Germline CDR1 and CDR2: MDHEN and SYDVKM. The CDR3 loop is CASSLIDYEQYF. CDR3 DNA sequence: TGTGCCAGCAGTTTAATTGACTACGAGCAGTACTTC.

This clone was seen only a few times. This chain joins TRBV4-1 and TRBJ1-2; tentative D call: TRBD1 (5 bases). Looked up from germline, CDR1 is MGHRA and CDR2 is YSYEKL. The V gene lost 1 base and the J gene lost 4 bases, with 19 bases spanning the gap. The CDR3 sequence is 17 residues long. CDR3 DNA sequence: TGCGCCAGCAGCCAAGTGGGATCAGGGAGGGCCTCCTATGGCTACACCTTC. Translating it yields CASSQVGSGRASYGYTF.

CDR3 amino acids: CASSPRTGGYEQYF. The CDR3 DNA follows: TGTGCCAGCAGCCCCCGGACAGGGGGCTACGAGCAGTACTTC. The chain recombines TRBV7-8 with TRBJ2-7; TRBD1 matches at 10 bases. Trimming took 5 bases from V and 3 from J; bases not matched to a gene: 4. Germline V gene sequence: CDR1 SGHVS, CDR2 FQNEAQ. The CDR3 is 14 amino acids.

Only a few counts were recorded for this clone. The V gene is TRBV12-5, the J gene TRBJ1-1; 11 nucleotides align to TRBD1. The CDR3 covers 16 residues. J lost 5 bases, V lost 8 bases, and 13 bases had no gene match. The germline gives CDR1 LGHNT, CDR2 FRNRAP. The CDR3 DNA is TGTGCTAGTACAACCGGACAGGGGGCGAAGAGTACTGAAGCTTTCTTT. Translation: CASTTGQGAKSTEAFF.

The chain has TRBV11-3 and TRBJ1-1; 9 nucleotides match TRBD1. Losses at the gene ends were 3 bases for V and 3 bases for J; bases not matched to a gene: 14. CDR3 length: 18 residues. Germline V gene lookup returns CDR1 SGHNT and CDR2 YENEEA. In DNA form, the CDR3 reads TGTGCCAGCAGCTTCAGGAGGACAGGGGAGGAGGAAGACACTGAAGCTTTCTTT. This codes for CASSFRRTGEEEDTEAFF.

The V gene is TRBV27, the J gene TRBJ1-6; D ambiguous. This CDR3 contains 12 residues. Germline V gene data show CDR1 as MNHEY and CDR2 as SMNVEV (reference sequence). Trimming removed 3 bases at V and 3 bases at J, with 0 bases between. CDR3 sequence (DNA): TGTGCCAGCAGTTTCTATAATTCACCCCTCCACTTT. Protein sequence: CASSFYNSPLHF.